The clone carrying this T cell receptor beta chain was seen a few times. Its target is not known. This CDR3 comprises 17 residues. Germline V gene lookup returns CDR1 SGHVS and CDR2 FNYEAQ. V was pared by 5 bases and J by 0 bases, with 6 bases of the junction left unmatched. Using its own MiXCR run on the RT-PCR reads, TCRdb lists one record per CDR3 protein. Here the sample spans 800,000 to 1,000,000 distinct CDR3 sequences, around 20% being singletons. This record belongs to a study of response to subunit inactivated influenza vaccine. Study results and limitations: T cells newly recruited by each seasonal influenza vaccination are few, the authors suggested.

This chain uses TRBV7-6 with TRBJ2-3; TRBD2 aligns across 12 bases. Specimen: PBMCs from blood, collected around 5 days after vaccination. The TCR sequence derives from a man aged 50-60 years who received an inactivated influenza vaccine. The DNA of the CDR3 is TGTGCCAGCAGCCAGACTAGCGGGGGAGCTAGCACAGATACGCAGTATTTT. It codes for CASSQTSGGASTDTQYF.